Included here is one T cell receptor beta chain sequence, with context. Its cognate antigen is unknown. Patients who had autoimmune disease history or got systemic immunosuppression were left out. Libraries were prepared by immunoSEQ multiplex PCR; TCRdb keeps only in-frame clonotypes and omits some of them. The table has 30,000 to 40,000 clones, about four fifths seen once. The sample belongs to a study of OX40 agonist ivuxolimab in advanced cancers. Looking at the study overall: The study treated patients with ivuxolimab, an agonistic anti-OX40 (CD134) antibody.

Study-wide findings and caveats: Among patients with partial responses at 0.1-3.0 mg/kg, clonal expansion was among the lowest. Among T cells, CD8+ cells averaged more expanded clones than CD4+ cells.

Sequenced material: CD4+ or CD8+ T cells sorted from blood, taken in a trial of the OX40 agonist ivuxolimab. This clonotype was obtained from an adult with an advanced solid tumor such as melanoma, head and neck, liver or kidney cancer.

The CDR3 loop is CASSATGGPADTQYF. In DNA form, the CDR3 reads TGTGCCAGCAGCGCAACAGGGGGTCCGGCAGATACGCAGTATTTT. The chain couples TRBV2 to TRBJ2-3; 8 positions match TRBD1. With V trimmed by 6 bases and J by 4 bases, 9 bases remained unmatched. This CDR3 is built from 15 residues. CDR1 is SNHLY, CDR2 FYNNEI, per germline.